A selection of T cell receptor beta chains follows, all from one sample in a study of T cells after yellow fever vaccination. MiXCR, run by TCRdb on the 5' RACE reads, gives a single entry per CDR3 protein. The table shows around 330,000 distinct CDR3 sequences, with roughly 3.5% occurring only once. This specimen was PBMCs, taken on the day of the yellow fever booster vaccination. These TCRs come from a man aged 18 to 29 who received the YFV17D yellow fever vaccine. The CDR3 runs from the conserved cysteine through the conserved F or W. Fields, in order: V gene, J gene, D gene, clone size, CDR3 DNA, CDR3 protein. D genes are given only for firm matches. The size field is filled for only some rows; it gives once, few, many or a size class.

V gene: TRBV19; J gene: TRBJ1-6; D gene: TRBD1; clone size: many; CDR3 DNA: TGTGCCAGTAAGGGACAGGGGAATTCACCCCTCCACTTT; CDR3 protein: CASKGQGNSPLHF
V gene: TRBV9; J gene: TRBJ2-7; D gene: TRBD2; clone size: many; CDR3 DNA: TGTGCCAGCAGCCGGGAGGGGGGCTCCTACGAGCAGTACTTC; CDR3 protein: CASSREGGSYEQYF
V gene: TRBV6-5; J gene: TRBJ2-1; D gene: TRBD2; clone size: many; CDR3 DNA: TGTGCCAGCAGTTACCTTAGCGGGAATGAGCAGTTCTTC; CDR3 protein: CASSYLSGNEQFF
V gene: TRBV6-6; J gene: TRBJ1-4; D gene: -; clone size: -; CDR3 DNA: TGTGCCAGCAGTGCCGACTGGGACACTAATGAAAAACTGTTTTTT; CDR3 protein: CASSADWDTNEKLFF
V gene: TRBV4-2; J gene: TRBJ2-1; D gene: TRBD1; clone size: many; CDR3 DNA: TGTGCCAGCAGCCAACGGACAGGGACTGAGCAGTTCTTC; CDR3 protein: CASSQRTGTEQFF
V gene: TRBV5-6; J gene: TRBJ1-1; D gene: -; clone size: -; CDR3 DNA: TGTGCCAGCAGCTTGTTGTCAGTTAACACTGAAGCTTTCTTT; CDR3 protein: CASSLLSVNTEAFF
V gene: TRBV9; J gene: TRBJ2-1; D gene: TRBD2; clone size: few; CDR3 DNA: TGTGCCAGCAGACCCCTTGGGAGGGGATCGTACAATGAGCAGTTCTTC; CDR3 protein: CASRPLGRGSYNEQFF
V gene: TRBV12-3/TRBV12-4; J gene: TRBJ1-2; D gene: -; clone size: -; CDR3 DNA: TGTGCCAGCAGTTTCGGGTTCGGGAACTATGGCTACACCTTC; CDR3 protein: CASSFGFGNYGYTF
V gene: TRBV5-1; J gene: TRBJ2-4; D gene: TRBD2; clone size: many; CDR3 DNA: TGCGCCAGCAGCTCCGGGACTACGGTAAACATTCAGTACTTC; CDR3 protein: CASSSGTTVNIQYF
V gene: TRBV30; J gene: TRBJ2-7; D gene: -; clone size: many; CDR3 DNA: TGTGCCTGGATCTACGGTGGGGGAACGGGCGAGCAGTACTTC; CDR3 protein: CAWIYGGGTGEQYF
V gene: TRBV5-5; J gene: TRBJ2-5; D gene: -; clone size: many; CDR3 DNA: TGTGCCAGCAGCTTACCCCCGGGGCAAGAGACCCAGTACTTC; CDR3 protein: CASSLPPGQETQYF
V gene: TRBV4-3; J gene: TRBJ2-1; D gene: -; clone size: few; CDR3 DNA: TGCGCCAGCAGCCAACTAGAGTACAATGAGCAGTTCTTC; CDR3 protein: CASSQLEYNEQFF
V gene: TRBV25-1; J gene: TRBJ2-3; D gene: TRBD2; clone size: few; CDR3 DNA: TGTGCCAGCAGTGCCCAGCGGGGGGGGTTCACAGATACGCAGTATTTT; CDR3 protein: CASSAQRGGFTDTQYF
V gene: TRBV6-4; J gene: TRBJ1-2; D gene: -; clone size: many; CDR3 DNA: TGTGCCAGCAGTGACTCCCTGGTACGGAGCTATGGCTACACCTTC; CDR3 protein: CASSDSLVRSYGYTF
V gene: TRBV9; J gene: TRBJ2-3; D gene: -; clone size: -; CDR3 DNA: TGTGCCAGCAGCGTAGCTGGATACACAGATACGCAGTATTTT; CDR3 protein: CASSVAGYTDTQYF
V gene: TRBV20-1; J gene: TRBJ2-1; D gene: -; clone size: many; CDR3 DNA: TGCAGTGCTAGACTATTTTCGTATGAGCAGTTCTTC; CDR3 protein: CSARLFSYEQFF
V gene: TRBV29-1; J gene: TRBJ1-1; D gene: -; clone size: many; CDR3 DNA: TGCAGCGTTCAGGGATGGGCTGAAGCTTTCTTT; CDR3 protein: CSVQGWAEAFF
V gene: TRBV20-1; J gene: TRBJ2-1; D gene: -; clone size: few; CDR3 DNA: TGCAGTGCTAAACAGGGAATCTACAATGAGCAGTTCTTC; CDR3 protein: CSAKQGIYNEQFF
V gene: TRBV7-8; J gene: TRBJ2-1; D gene: TRBD1; clone size: -; CDR3 DNA: TGTGCCAGCAGCTACAGACAGGGTCAGGGGTACAATGAGCAGTTCTTC; CDR3 protein: CASSYRQGQGYNEQFF
V gene: TRBV7-3; J gene: TRBJ2-1; D gene: TRBD2; clone size: many; CDR3 DNA: TGTGCCAGCAGCTTTAAACTAGCGGGGCCCTACAATGAGCAGTTCTTC; CDR3 protein: CASSFKLAGPYNEQFF
V gene: TRBV14; J gene: TRBJ2-7; D gene: -; clone size: few; CDR3 DNA: TGTGCCAGCAGCCCAGGGGTAGGGACAAGAACTTACGAGCAGTACTTC; CDR3 protein: CASSPGVGTRTYEQYF
V gene: TRBV5-5; J gene: TRBJ2-7; D gene: -; clone size: few; CDR3 DNA: TGTGCCAGCAGCCGAACCGGGGCCTTCTACGAGCAGTACTTC; CDR3 protein: CASSRTGAFYEQYF
V gene: TRBV10-3; J gene: TRBJ2-5; D gene: TRBD2; clone size: many; CDR3 DNA: TGTGCCATCAGTGCCGGGACTAAAGAGACCCAGTACTTC; CDR3 protein: CAISAGTKETQYF
V gene: TRBV7-9; J gene: TRBJ2-1; D gene: -; clone size: -; CDR3 DNA: TGTGCCAGCAGCTTAGCTTCGAGCGGGCCCGCCTACAATGAGCAGTTCTTC; CDR3 protein: CASSLASSGPAYNEQFF
V gene: TRBV5-1; J gene: TRBJ2-1; D gene: -; clone size: few; CDR3 DNA: TGCGCCAGCAGCTTGGACGGCCTTGGCTCCTACAATGAGCAGTTCTTC; CDR3 protein: CASSLDGLGSYNEQFF
V gene: TRBV25-1; J gene: TRBJ2-3; D gene: -; clone size: many; CDR3 DNA: TGTGCCAGCAGTACCCGGACTGTCGGTACGCAGTATTTT; CDR3 protein: CASSTRTVGTQYF
V gene: TRBV4-3; J gene: TRBJ1-2; D gene: -; clone size: few; CDR3 DNA: TGCGCCAGCAGCCAAGGCACCGACCAGGTCAGGGGCTACACCTTC; CDR3 protein: CASSQGTDQVRGYTF
V gene: TRBV7-9; J gene: TRBJ2-3; D gene: -; clone size: many; CDR3 DNA: TGTGCCAGCAGCTCACAGGATCGGAGCACAGATACGCAGTATTTT; CDR3 protein: CASSSQDRSTDTQYF
V gene: TRBV4-3; J gene: TRBJ1-4; D gene: TRBD1; clone size: -; CDR3 DNA: TGCGCCAGCAGCCAAGAACGGGCGAGGGACAGGGAAAAACTGTTTTTT; CDR3 protein: CASSQERARDREKLFF
V gene: TRBV7-2; J gene: TRBJ2-1; D gene: TRBD2; clone size: -; CDR3 DNA: TGTGCCAGCAGCTCCGGGACTAGCGGGGGGAGCTCCTACAATGAGCAGTTCTTC; CDR3 protein: CASSSGTSGGSSYNEQFF
V gene: TRBV24-1; J gene: TRBJ2-1; D gene: TRBD2; clone size: many; CDR3 DNA: TGTGCCACCAGTGATCCTGGGTTAGCGGGGGGCTTTTACAATGAGCAGTTCTTC; CDR3 protein: CATSDPGLAGGFYNEQFF
V gene: TRBV7-2; J gene: TRBJ2-1; D gene: TRBD1; clone size: -; CDR3 DNA: TGTGCCAGCAGCTTGAACAGGGGGCTCGCTGAGCAGTTCTTC; CDR3 protein: CASSLNRGLAEQFF
V gene: TRBV7-2; J gene: TRBJ1-4; D gene: TRBD1; clone size: many; CDR3 DNA: TGTGCCAGCAGCTTAGTGGGACAGGGAGGTGAAAAACTGTTTTTT; CDR3 protein: CASSLVGQGGEKLFF
V gene: TRBV12-3/TRBV12-4; J gene: TRBJ2-1; D gene: -; clone size: many; CDR3 DNA: TGTGCCAGCAGTTTGTTGGGGGGAGTGTCCAATGAGCAGTTCTTC; CDR3 protein: CASSLLGGVSNEQFF
V gene: TRBV20-1; J gene: TRBJ1-2; D gene: -; clone size: many; CDR3 DNA: TGCAGTGCTAGAGATCGAGTCAGGGGTCCCTATGGCTACACCTTC; CDR3 protein: CSARDRVRGPYGYTF
V gene: TRBV15; J gene: TRBJ1-5; D gene: TRBD1; clone size: many; CDR3 DNA: TGTGCCACCAGCAAAAGGACAGGGTTTCAGCCCCAGCATTTT; CDR3 protein: CATSKRTGFQPQHF
V gene: TRBV28; J gene: TRBJ2-7; D gene: -; clone size: many; CDR3 DNA: TGTGCCTCTTATACAAGGCCTTACGAGCAGTACTTC; CDR3 protein: CASYTRPYEQYF
V gene: TRBV10-3; J gene: TRBJ1-1; D gene: TRBD1; clone size: few; CDR3 DNA: TGTGCCATCAGGACGGACAGGGGGCGCGGAACTGAAGCTTTCTTT; CDR3 protein: CAIRTDRGRGTEAFF